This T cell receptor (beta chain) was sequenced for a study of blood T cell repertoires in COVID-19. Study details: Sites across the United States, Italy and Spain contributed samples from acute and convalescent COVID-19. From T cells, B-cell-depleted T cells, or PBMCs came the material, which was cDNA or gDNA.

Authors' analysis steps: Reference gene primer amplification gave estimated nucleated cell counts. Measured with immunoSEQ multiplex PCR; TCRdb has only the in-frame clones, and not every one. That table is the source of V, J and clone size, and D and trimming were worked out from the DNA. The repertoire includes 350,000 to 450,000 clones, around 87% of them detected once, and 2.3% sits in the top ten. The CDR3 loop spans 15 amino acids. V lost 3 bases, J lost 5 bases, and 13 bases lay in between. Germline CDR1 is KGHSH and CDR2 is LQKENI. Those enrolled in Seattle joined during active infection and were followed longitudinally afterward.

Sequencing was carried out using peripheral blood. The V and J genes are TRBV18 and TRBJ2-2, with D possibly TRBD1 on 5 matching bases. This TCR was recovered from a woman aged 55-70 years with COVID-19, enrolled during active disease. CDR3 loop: CASSPQRQITGELFF. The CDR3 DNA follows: TGTGCCAGCTCACCGCAACGACAGATTACCGGGGAGCTGTTTTTT.